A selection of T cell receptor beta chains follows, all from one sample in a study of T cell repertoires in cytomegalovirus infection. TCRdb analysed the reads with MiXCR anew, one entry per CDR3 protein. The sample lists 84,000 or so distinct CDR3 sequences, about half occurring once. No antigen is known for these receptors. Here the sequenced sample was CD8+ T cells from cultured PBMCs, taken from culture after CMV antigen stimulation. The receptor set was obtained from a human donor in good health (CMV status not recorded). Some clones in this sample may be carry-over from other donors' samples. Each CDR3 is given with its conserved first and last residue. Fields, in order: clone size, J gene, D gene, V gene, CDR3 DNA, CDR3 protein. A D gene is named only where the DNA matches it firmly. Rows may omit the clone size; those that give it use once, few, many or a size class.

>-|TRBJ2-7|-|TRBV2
TGTGCCAGGACTATTTGGGGATTAGGTTCCGAGCAGTACTTC
CARTIWGLGSEQYF
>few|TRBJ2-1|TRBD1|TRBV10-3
TGTGCCATCAGTGAGTCGAATCGACAGGGCAATGAGCAGTTCTTC
CAISESNRQGNEQFF
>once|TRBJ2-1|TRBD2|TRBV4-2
TGTGCCAGCACCCTAGCGGGGGGCCCACCTAATGAGCAGTTCTTC
CASTLAGGPPNEQFF
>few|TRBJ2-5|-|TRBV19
TGTGCCAGTGTTGAAGCGGGCGCCCAGTACTTC
CASVEAGAQYF
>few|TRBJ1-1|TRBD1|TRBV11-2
TGTGCCAGCAGTCATGGAGGGACAGGGAGAGCTGAAGCTTTCTTT
CASSHGGTGRAEAFF
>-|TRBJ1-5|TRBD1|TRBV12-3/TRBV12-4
TGTGCCAGCAGTACCGGCCCCGGGACAGTTCCAGGCTCGCAGCATTTT
CASSTGPGTVPGSQHF
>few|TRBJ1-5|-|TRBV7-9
TGTGCCAGCAGCTTAGACCTAAGCAATCAGCCCCAGCATTTT
CASSLDLSNQPQHF
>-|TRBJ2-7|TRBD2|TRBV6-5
TGTGCCAGCAGTTACGCGGGGGGGAGTTACGAGCAGTACTTC
CASSYAGGSYEQYF
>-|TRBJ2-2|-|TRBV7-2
TGTGCCAGCAGCCTCCGGACACAGGGAACCGGGGAGCTGTTTTTT
CASSLRTQGTGELFF
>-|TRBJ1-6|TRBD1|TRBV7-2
TGTGCCAGCAGCTTAGCACGGGGACAGAATTCACCCCTCCACTTT
CASSLARGQNSPLHF
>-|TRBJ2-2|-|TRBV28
TGTGCCAGCAGTTTTTGGTCAAACACCGGGGAGCTGTTTTTT
CASSFWSNTGELFF
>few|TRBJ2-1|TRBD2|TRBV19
TGTGCCAGTAGTTCCAGTCGAGCGGGGGCATACAATGAGCAGTTCTTC
CASSSSRAGAYNEQFF
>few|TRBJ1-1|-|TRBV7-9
TGTGCCAGCAGCTTAGCGCCCGAGGGGGGCACTGAAGCTTTCTTT
CASSLAPEGGTEAFF
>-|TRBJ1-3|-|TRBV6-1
TGTGCCAGCAGTGAGTGGGGTGGAAACACCATATATTTT
CASSEWGGNTIYF
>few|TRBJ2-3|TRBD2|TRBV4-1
TGCGCCAGCAGCCAAGAGGGACTAGCGGGATTCACAGATACGCAGTATTTT
CASSQEGLAGFTDTQYF
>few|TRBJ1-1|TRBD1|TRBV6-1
TGTGCCAGCAGTGAAGGGACAGGGGGGATCACTGAAGCTTTCTTT
CASSEGTGGITEAFF
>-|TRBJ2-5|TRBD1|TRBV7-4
TGTGCCAGCAGCTTCACCCTGGACAGGGGGCGGTCAGAGACCCAGTACTTC
CASSFTLDRGRSETQYF
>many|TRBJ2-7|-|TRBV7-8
TGTGCCAGCAGCTTATCCAGGGGTCGGCACGAGCAGTACTTC
CASSLSRGRHEQYF
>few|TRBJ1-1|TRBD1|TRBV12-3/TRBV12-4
TGTGCCAGCAGGGGGAAGGGGGCGAACACTGAAGCTTTCTTT
CASRGKGANTEAFF
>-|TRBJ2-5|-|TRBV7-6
TGTGCCAGCAGGGGGGAGAACCAAGAGACCCAGTACTTC
CASRGENQETQYF
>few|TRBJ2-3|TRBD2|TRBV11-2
TGTGCCAGCAGCCCAAGGGGTGCGGGAGTGTTTTCAGATACGCAGTATTTT
CASSPRGAGVFSDTQYF
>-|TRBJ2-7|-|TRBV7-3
TGTGCCAGCAGCCAAGGGACTTCTAGCTCCTACGAGCAGTACTTC
CASSQGTSSSYEQYF
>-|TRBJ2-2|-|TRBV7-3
TGTGCCAGCAGCCAACAGGGTGGGAACACCGGGGAGCTGTTTTTT
CASSQQGGNTGELFF
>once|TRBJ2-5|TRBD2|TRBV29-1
TGCAGCTTCCGGGGACTAGCGGGGCAAGAGACCCAGTACTTC
CSFRGLAGQETQYF
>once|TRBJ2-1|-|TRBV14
TGTGCCAGCAGCCAAGTACCCTACAATGAGCAGTTCTTC
CASSQVPYNEQFF
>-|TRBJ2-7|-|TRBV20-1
TGCAGTGCTAGAGATACGGCTCGGGATTGGTACGAGCAGTACTTC
CSARDTARDWYEQYF
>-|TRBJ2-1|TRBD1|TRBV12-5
TGTGCTAGTGGTCAAGGACAGGGGTCAAGCTCCTACAATGAGCAGTTCTTC
CASGQGQGSSSYNEQFF
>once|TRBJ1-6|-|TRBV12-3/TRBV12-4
TGTGCCAGCACCCTTAACCCAGGACGAGCCAATTCACCCCTCCACTTT
CASTLNPGRANSPLHF
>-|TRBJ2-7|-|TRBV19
TGTGCCAGTAGTATAAGTGACACGTCCTTCTACGAGCAGTACTTC
CASSISDTSFYEQYF
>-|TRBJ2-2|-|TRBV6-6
TGTGCCAGCAGTTACAACTCGAACACCGGGGAGCTGTTTTTT
CASSYNSNTGELFF
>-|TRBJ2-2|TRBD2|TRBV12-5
TGTGCTAGTGGTCCGCCCCCCACGCGGGGGGGCGGCGGGGAGCTGTTTTTT
CASGPPPTRGGGGELFF
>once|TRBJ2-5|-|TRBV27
TGTGCCAGCGGGCCCGACCGGGCGGTTGGGGGAGGTACGGAGACCCAGTACTTC
CASGPDRAVGGGTETQYF
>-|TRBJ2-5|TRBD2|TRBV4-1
TGCGCCAGCAGCCACAGCAGCGGGGGAGAGACCCAGTACTTC
CASSHSSGGETQYF
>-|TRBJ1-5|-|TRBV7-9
TGTGCCAGCAGCTCAGACAGGTTTAGCAATCAGCCCCAGCATTTT
CASSSDRFSNQPQHF
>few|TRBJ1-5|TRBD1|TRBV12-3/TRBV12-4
TGTGCCAGCAGGATGGACAGGCTTAATCAGCCCCAGCATTTT
CASRMDRLNQPQHF
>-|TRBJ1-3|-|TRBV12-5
TGTGCTAGTTCCCTTGAACTGTCCTCTGGAAACACCATATATTTT
CASSLELSSGNTIYF
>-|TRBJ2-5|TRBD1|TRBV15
TGTGCCACCACAAACACAGGGGGACCCGAACAAGAGACCCAGTACTTC
CATTNTGGPEQETQYF
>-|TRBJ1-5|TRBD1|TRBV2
TGTGCCAGCAGTGAAGGGGGACAGTACAATCAGCCCCAGCATTTT
CASSEGGQYNQPQHF
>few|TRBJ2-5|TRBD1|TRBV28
TGTGCCAGCAGTTCCGGGACAGGGGACCCGCAAAGTGGAGAGACCCAGTACTTC
CASSSGTGDPQSGETQYF